These T cell receptor beta chains were read from a single sample in a study of type 1 and type 2 diabetes patients. TCRdb re-analysed the multiplex PCR reads in MiXCR, keeping a single row per CDR3 protein. Of about 290,000 distinct CDR3 sequences detected, around 47% appear once; the ten largest clones hold roughly 13%. Sequencing was done on a sample of peripheral blood mononuclear cells (PBMCs). The receptors were sampled from a man between 18 and 35 years old with type 2 diabetes. Both conserved end residues are part of each CDR3.

V	J	length	CDR3
TRBV12-3/TRBV12-4	TRBJ1-5	12	CASTLRGQPQHF
TRBV6-5	TRBJ1-6	15	CASSRDRAPNSPLHF
TRBV28	TRBJ1-6	18	CASSTHRPRTANNSPLHF
TRBV11-2	TRBJ1-2	14	CASSFASNFYGYTF
TRBV6-1	TRBJ2-1	14	CASTGGAWYNEQFF
TRBV7-2	TRBJ1-1	11	CASSLARQAFF
TRBV27	TRBJ2-7	15	CASSYDGQLGHLQYF
TRBV2	TRBJ2-1	16	CASQTAGLGVNNEQFF
TRBV28	TRBJ1-6	14	CASRPGRANSPLHF
TRBV6-1	TRBJ1-2	14	CTSSEGRRGAGYTF
TRBV4-1	TRBJ1-2	15	CASSQDSKGAYGYTF
TRBV6-6	TRBJ1-1	14	CASSALVYGTEAFF
TRBV9	TRBJ1-2	12	CASSVSGDGYTF
TRBV6-9	TRBJ2-2	14	CASSYSSGLGELFF
TRBV19	TRBJ2-1	14	CASSSSGLYNEQFF
TRBV20-1	TRBJ2-1	15	CSARARAGGYNEQFF
TRBV19	TRBJ2-2	14	CASSYSGTAGELFF
TRBV7-2	TRBJ2-3	14	CASSPGLASDTQYF
TRBV7-6	TRBJ2-1	16	CASSYRGAGDYNEQFF
TRBV7-9	TRBJ2-3	12	CASSFFSDTQYF
TRBV29-1	TRBJ2-7	13	CSVADRNSYEQYF
TRBV27	TRBJ2-7	14	CASSFGSQAYEQYF
TRBV6-5	-	13	CACSYSNAQPQYF
TRBV19	TRBJ1-1	16	CASSPPGVRGNTEAFF
TRBV7-6	TRBJ2-1	15	CASTTATGAGNEQFF
TRBV9	TRBJ2-6	17	CASSALQPGSGANVLTF
TRBV19	TRBJ2-5	14	CATSGNSKKETQYF
TRBV20-1	TRBJ2-1	14	CSARLRGVDYEQFF
TRBV25-1	TRBJ2-7	11	CASSAAYEQYF
TRBV20-1	TRBJ1-4	16	CSARKSHVATNEKLFF
TRBV15	TRBJ2-1	15	CATSREVGAPNEQFF
TRBV12-5	TRBJ1-1	14	CASGLSGGNTEAFF
TRBV19	TRBJ2-7	12	CASSNWADEQYF
TRBV5-1	TRBJ1-2	15	CASSGGQGHDYGYTF
TRBV29-1	TRBJ2-1	13	CSVDLSPTNEQFF
TRBV20-1	TRBJ2-7	14	CSASAGGDLYEQYF
TRBV4-1	TRBJ1-1	17	CASSQGFRGLMNTEAFF
TRBV30	TRBJ2-2	13	CAWTDSNTGELFF
TRBV25-1	TRBJ1-4	16	CASSEGSTGTNEKLFF
TRBV15	TRBJ1-5	17	CATSGPQGAVSNQPQHF
TRBV7-9	TRBJ1-1	13	CASSPDVNTEAFF
TRBV27	TRBJ2-3	14	CASSTASFSDTQYF
TRBV15	TRBJ2-3	14	CATSREQDTDTQYF
TRBV29-1	TRBJ1-1	12	CSAMDLNTEAFF
TRBV2	TRBJ2-1	14	CASSVALSYNEQFF
TRBV14	TRBJ2-1	16	CASNQDRLAGGREQFF
TRBV7-2	TRBJ2-7	17	CASTRLGLAGRQNEQYF
TRBV11-2	TRBJ2-1	17	CASSHYRTSGSSNEQFF
TRBV7-8	TRBJ2-3	14	CASSSAASADTQYF
TRBV30	TRBJ1-3	15	CAWSDRANSGNTIYF
TRBV7-9	TRBJ1-6	15	CASSWGGRDNSPLHF
TRBV12-3/TRBV12-4	TRBJ1-2	14	CASSSEFIGRGYTF
TRBV20-1	TRBJ1-1	13	CGGGRGGITEAFF
TRBV9	TRBJ2-2	18	CASSVEPGGENSAVELFF
TRBV19	TRBJ2-7	14	CASSITPTSYEQYF
TRBV29-1	TRBJ2-5	12	CSGGQNQEAQYF
TRBV20-1	TRBJ2-1	14	CSAEREDSYNEQFF